This TCR beta chain was retrieved from a study of shared clonotypes between healthy human individuals. Study context: A few men and two women, aged 18 to 49, were donors.

TCRdb's table, derived via immunoSEQ multiplex PCR, lists solely in-frame clones and lacks some. Among about a million clones listed, 60% to 80% were seen once. The sequence was obtained from a young man in good health. The sequencing sample was made of memory CD4+ T cells sorted from blood. Subset specified: CD45RA-negative fraction.

This CDR3 reads CATSSRTGGSLYEQYF. The CDR3, as DNA: TGTGCCACCAGCAGCCGGACAGGGGGCTCCCTTTACGAGCAGTACTTC. This sequence joins TRBV15 and TRBJ2-7; TRBD1 matches at 11 bases. CDR3 length equals 16 residues. Trimming at V came to 3 bases and at J to 4 bases, leaving 8 bases not matched to a gene. Germline loops: CDR1 LNHNV, CDR2 YYDKDF (reference sequence).